A selection of T cell receptor beta chains follows, all from one sample in a study of CD8 T cells in Susac syndrome. TCRdb fed the immunoSEQ multiplex PCR reads into MiXCR, producing one record per CDR3 protein. The sample includes around 160,000 distinct CDR3 sequences, approximately 92% of them seen just once. Sequencing was carried out using CD4+ T cells from PBMCs. The receptors derive from a human donor in good health. Both conserved end residues are part of each CDR3. D genes are given only for firm matches. Rows give clone size only sometimes, using once, few, many, or a class for an expanded clone.

v_call	j_call	d_call	clone_size	cdr3_aa	cdr3_nt
TRBV5-1	TRBJ2-2	.	.	CASSLGEGPGELFF	TGCGCCAGCAGCTTGGGAGAGGGGCCCGGGGAGCTGTTTTTT
TRBV29-1	TRBJ2-4	.	.	CSVALTGGRNIQYF	TGCAGCGTTGCCCTGACGGGGGGCCGAAACATTCAGTACTTC
TRBV7-3	TRBJ2-1	.	.	CASSLNEKGEQFF	TGTGCCAGCAGCCTTAATGAGAAGGGTGAGCAGTTCTTC
TRBV9	TRBJ1-6	.	.	CASSVNWGTPLHF	TGTGCCAGCAGCGTAAACTGGGGGACACCCCTCCACTTT
TRBV2	TRBJ2-2	.	.	CASGTQGRTGELFF	TGTGCCAGCGGAACACAGGGAAGGACCGGGGAGCTGTTTTTT
TRBV6-6	TRBJ2-1	.	.	CASSLRNEQFF	TGTGCCAGCAGTTTAAGGAATGAGCAGTTCTTC
TRBV30	TRBJ2-1	TRBD2	.	CAWSGTSGYNEQFF	TGTGCCTGGAGCGGGACTAGCGGGTACAATGAGCAGTTCTTC
TRBV18	TRBJ2-5	.	.	CASSPPGTQETQYF	TGTGCCAGCTCACCACCCGGGACTCAAGAGACCCAGTACTTC
TRBV14	TRBJ1-1	.	.	CASSQVGIVRDTEAFF	TGTGCCAGCAGCCAAGTAGGGATAGTAAGGGACACTGAAGCTTTCTTT
TRBV12-3/TRBV12-4	TRBJ1-6	.	once	CASSFWGSPLHF	TGTGCCAGCAGTTTCTGGGGTTCACCCCTCCACTTT
TRBV20-1	TRBJ1-5	.	.	CSARGGLNQPQHF	TGCAGTGCTAGAGGGGGGCTCAATCAGCCCCAGCATTTT
TRBV5-5	TRBJ2-3	.	.	CASSRYTDTQYF	TGTGCCAGCAGTCGATACACAGATACGCAGTATTTT
TRBV4-2	TRBJ2-6	.	.	CASSQGRPYSGANVLTF	TGTGCCAGCAGCCAGGGCCGACCGTACTCTGGGGCCAACGTCCTGACTTTC
TRBV7-9	TRBJ2-2	.	.	CASSLFRANTGELFF	TGTGCCAGCAGCTTATTCAGGGCGAACACCGGGGAGCTGTTTTTT
TRBV9	TRBJ2-2	.	.	CASSGMTNTGELFF	TGTGCCAGCTCGGGAATGACGAACACCGGGGAGCTGTTTTTT
TRBV4-2	TRBJ2-2	.	once	CASSQVGRGRTGELFF	TGTGCCAGCAGCCAAGTAGGCCGGGGGAGAACCGGGGAGCTGTTTTTT
TRBV7-9	TRBJ2-1	TRBD2	.	CASSPRGRGGDNEQFF	TGTGCCAGCAGCCCTAGGGGGCGGGGGGGCGACAATGAGCAGTTCTTC
TRBV5-1	TRBJ2-1	.	.	CASSGRGRGDEQFF	TGCGCCAGCAGCGGGAGGGGGCGAGGTGATGAGCAGTTCTTC
TRBV2	TRBJ1-1	.	.	CASSTDGTEAFF	TGTGCCAGCAGTACAGACGGCACTGAAGCTTTCTTT
TRBV3-1	TRBJ1-2	.	few	CASSLQGGYTF	TGTGCCAGCAGTTTACAGGGAGGCTACACCTTC
TRBV6-5	TRBJ1-5	.	.	CASSDHGSDNQPQHF	TGTGCCAGCAGTGACCACGGTAGCGACAATCAGCCCCAGCATTTT
TRBV28	TRBJ2-1	.	.	CASSLSRNEQFF	TGTGCCAGCAGTTTATCCCGCAATGAGCAGTTCTTC
TRBV20-1	TRBJ2-3	.	.	CSARASVKEYF	TGCAGTGCTCGGGCCTCGGTAAAGGAGTATTTT
TRBV30	TRBJ2-2	TRBD2	.	CARHSWTSGNTGELFF	TGTGCCCGACATTCTTGGACTAGCGGAAACACCGGGGAGCTGTTTTTT
TRBV6-6	TRBJ2-5	TRBD2	few	CASSYSIAGGLETQYF	TGTGCCAGCAGTTACTCGATAGCGGGCGGACTGGAGACCCAGTACTTC
TRBV30	TRBJ1-2	.	.	CACRTAPFGYTF	TGTGCCTGCAGGACAGCCCCCTTTGGCTACACCTTC
TRBV12-3/TRBV12-4	TRBJ2-3	.	.	CASSFRVGTQYF	TGTGCCAGCAGTTTCCGGGTGGGAACGCAGTATTTT
TRBV11-2	TRBJ1-4	.	.	CASSSLNPTNEKLFF	TGTGCCAGCAGCTCTTTGAATCCAACTAATGAAAAACTGTTTTTT
TRBV9	TRBJ2-1	.	.	CASSVYGNEQFF	TGTGCCAGCAGCGTGTACGGCAATGAGCAGTTCTTC
TRBV2	TRBJ2-6	.	.	CASSYRAGANVLTF	TGTGCCAGCAGCTACCGCGCTGGGGCCAACGTCCTGACTTTC
TRBV7-3	TRBJ2-5	TRBD2	.	CASSFYSGGLETQYF	TGTGCCAGCAGCTTCTATAGCGGGGGGCTCGAGACCCAGTACTTC
TRBV6-6	TRBJ1-1	.	.	CASSTDSTEAFF	TGTGCCAGCAGTACGGATAGCACTGAAGCTTTCTTT
TRBV28	TRBJ1-2	.	.	CASSLTGVANYGYTF	TGTGCCAGCAGTTTAACGGGCGTCGCTAACTATGGCTACACCTTC
TRBV5-4	TRBJ2-1	TRBD1	.	CASSLTGGDNEQFF	TGTGCCAGCAGCTTGACAGGGGGAGACAATGAGCAGTTCTTC
TRBV3-1	TRBJ1-1	.	.	CASSQGGTTEAFF	TGTGCCAGCAGCCAAGGGGGGACCACTGAAGCTTTCTTT
TRBV12-3/TRBV12-4	TRBJ1-6	TRBD1	.	CASSHRQGLSSYNSPLHF	TGTGCCAGCAGTCACAGACAGGGCCTAAGCTCCTATAATTCACCCCTCCACTTT
TRBV20-1	TRBJ1-5	.	few	CSARVGGSNQPQHF	TGCAGTGCTAGAGTGGGGGGTAGCAATCAGCCCCAGCATTTT
TRBV29-1	TRBJ1-1	TRBD1	.	CSTIDRATEAFF	TGCAGCACTATAGACAGGGCCACTGAAGCTTTCTTT
TRBV10-3	TRBJ1-1	TRBD1	.	CAIGRGQVPEAFF	TGTGCCATCGGCAGGGGGCAAGTACCTGAAGCTTTCTTT
TRBV29-1	TRBJ1-2	.	.	CSVEEGRLYTF	TGCAGCGTTGAGGAGGGACGGCTTTACACCTTC
TRBV29-1	TRBJ1-2	.	.	CSALKGGAAADYGYTF	TGCAGCGCTCTGAAGGGGGGGGCGGCAGCCGACTATGGCTACACCTTC